Following are 32 T cell receptor beta chains from one sample sequenced in a study of neurological immune-mediated disorders. TCRdb called the 5' RACE reads again in MiXCR, with one record for every CDR3 protein. This table holds roughly 75,000 distinct CDR3 sequences, around 2.6% found once. Material: PBMCs. These receptors came from a woman in her 30s with multiple sclerosis.

In its sample, this clonotype was seen many times. The chain employs TRBV11-2 and TRBJ2-3, with D unclear. CDR1 SGHAT and CDR2 FQNNGV come from the germline V gene. This CDR3 is built from 13 residues. V was cut by 1 base and J by 4 bases, with 6 bases left in between. Here the CDR3 reads CASSLVGPDTQYF. CDR3 bases: TGTGCCAGCAGCTTAGTAGGGCCAGATACGCAGTATTTT.

This clonotype occurred many times. This chain joins TRBV7-3 and TRBJ1-1, with 9 bases fitting TRBD1. J was trimmed by 3 bases and V by 6 bases; bases with no gene match: 2. The germline V gene encodes CDR1 SGHTA and CDR2 FQGTGA. The CDR3 is 13 residues long. The CDR3 spells CASRRQGDTEAFF. The CDR3 DNA reads as TGTGCCAGCAGAAGACAGGGGGACACTGAAGCTTTCTTT.

This clonotype has ten or more counts. The chain employs TRBV29-1 and TRBJ2-7; 7 bases map to TRBD2. CDR1 and CDR2 from the germline V gene are SQVTM and ANQGSEA. Unmatched junction bases numbered 8, after V lost 6 bases and J lost 3 bases. The CDR3 is 13 residues long. The CDR3 DNA sequence: TGCAGCGTCCGGACTAGTGGGGGCTACGAGCAGTACTTC. It is translated as CSVRTSGGYEQYF.

This clonotype has at least ten counts. This rearrangement joins TRBV5-1 to TRBJ1-2, with 8 bases lining up with TRBD1. The CDR3 length is 15 residues. The V gene end was trimmed by 4 bases and the J gene end by 4 bases; junction bases not matched to a gene: 9. Germline assignment: CDR1 SGHRS and CDR2 YFSETQ. The CDR3 DNA sequence: TGCGCCAGCAGCAGCACCCGGACAGGGTCCTATGGCTACACCTTC. Protein sequence: CASSSTRTGSYGYTF.

This clonotype has at least ten counts. The chain joins TRBV20-1 to TRBJ2-7; the match to TRBD2 covers 9 bases. J lost 4 bases, V lost 4 bases, and 11 bases had no gene match. In germline, CDR1 is DFQATT, CDR2 SNEGSKA (reference sequence). The CDR3 spans 15 residues. The CDR3 region is CSATLAGVKGYEQYF. The CDR3 DNA reads TGCAGTGCTACATTAGCGGGAGTTAAGGGTTACGAGCAGTACTTC.

This clonotype was seen many times. The genes are TRBV7-2 and TRBJ2-2, with TRBD2 identical over 11 bases. V gave up 3 bases and J gave up 6 bases; unmatched junction bases: 9. Germline assignment: CDR1 SGHTA and CDR2 FQGNSA. The CDR3 has 17 residues. The CDR3 is CASSFVSTSGAPGELFF. In DNA form, the CDR3 reads TGTGCCAGCAGCTTCGTTTCGACTAGCGGGGCCCCCGGGGAGCTGTTTTTT. Supplemented by reference TRBV7-2 and TRBJ2-2, the full variable domain reads GAGVSQSPSNKVTEKGKDVELRCDPISGHTALYWYRQSLGQGLEFLIYFQGNSAPDKSGLPSDRFSAERTGGSVSTLTIQRTQQEDSAVYLCASSFVSTSGAPGELFFGEGSRLTVL.

In this sample, this clonotype turned up many times. This chain joins TRBV29-1 and TRBJ1-2, with D unclear. The CDR3 spans 11 residues. Germline lookup yields CDR1 SQVTM and CDR2 ANQGSEA. Trimming left V 2 bases short and J 9 bases short, with 10 bases between. For the CDR3, the DNA is TGCAGCGTTGAAATTGGACGTAGCTACACCTTC. Translation: CSVEIGRSYTF.

The sample holds a few counts of this clonotype. A much larger clone lies a single base off, so this may be a read error. The chain couples TRBV20-1 to TRBJ2-7; no reliable D call. Trimming cost V 3 bases and J 2 bases, with 5 bases left between them. In germline, CDR1 is DFQATT, CDR2 SNEGSKA (reference sequence). CDR3 length: 11 amino acids. For the CDR3, the DNA is TGCAGTGCTAGTGGACCCTACGAGCAGTACGTC. The encoded protein is CSASGPYEQYV.

This clonotype was counted many times. The V call is TRBV5-1, the J call TRBJ1-5; D unclear. V was pared by 0 bases and J by 7 bases, with 8 bases between. The CDR3 extends over 13 amino acids. Germline V gives CDR1 SGHRS, CDR2 YFSETQ. CDR3 region: CASSLVPAQPQHF. The CDR3 nucleotides read TGCGCCAGCAGCTTGGTTCCCGCACAGCCCCAGCATTTT.

This clonotype was counted ten times or more. The chain joins TRBV20-1 to TRBJ1-1, with 8 bases fitting TRBD1. V was pared by 2 bases and J by 0 bases, with 5 bases of the junction left unmatched. CDR1 is DFQATT, CDR2 SNEGSKA, per germline (reference sequence). The CDR3 totals 15 residues. Written as DNA, the CDR3 is TGCAGTGCTAGATTCCAGGGGGCGGTGAACACTGAAGCTTTCTTT. The encoded protein is CSARFQGAVNTEAFF.

This clonotype occurred many times. The chain couples TRBV5-5 to TRBJ2-1, with 13 bases that match TRBD2. The trim removed 4 bases at V and 6 bases at J, leaving 4 bases unmatched. This CDR3 is built from 15 residues. Germline-derived CDR1 and CDR2 are SGHKS and YYEKEE (reference sequence). CDR3 in amino acids: CASSRTSGSTNEQFF. DNA for the CDR3: TGTGCCAGCAGCCGGACTAGCGGGAGTACCAATGAGCAGTTCTTC.

This clonotype was seen ten or more times. J is TRBJ2-5 and V is TRBV29-1, with 9 bases that match TRBD1. CDR3 length: 13 residues. Germline assignment: CDR1 SQVTM and CDR2 ANQGSEA. V dropped 5 bases and J dropped 5; count of bases not matched to a gene: 6. The CDR3 is CSVLQGAGETQYF. The DNA of the CDR3 is TGCAGCGTTTTACAGGGGGCCGGTGAGACCCAGTACTTC.

This clonotype was counted at least ten times. The chain is built from TRBV7-2 and TRBJ2-3; unclear D gene. The CDR3 has 14 amino acids. V shed 3 bases and J shed 5 bases, with 12 bases lying between them. Germline V gene lookup returns CDR1 SGHTA and CDR2 FQGNSA. CDR3 amino acids: CASSFSTARDTQYF. For the CDR3, the DNA is TGTGCCAGCAGCTTTAGCACGGCTAGAGATACGCAGTATTTT.

This clonotype was counted at least ten times. This chain connects TRBV7-9 to TRBJ1-5, with D uncertain. The V end was cut by 3 bases, the J end by 4 bases, with 7 bases between. The CDR3 loop spans 13 amino acids. Germline values: CDR1 SEHNR, CDR2 FQNEAQ (reference sequence). The CDR3 DNA reads TGTGCCAGCAGCTTTGGAGGGAATCAGCCCCAGCATTTT. Translated, it gives CASSFGGNQPQHF.

This clonotype was detected many times. The chain combines TRBV20-1 with TRBJ1-2; possible D gene TRBD1, 6 bases. The ends were cut back, 4 bases at V and 6 bases at J, with 21 bases in the middle. The CDR3 is made up of 15 amino acids. CDR1 and CDR2 (germline): DFQATT, SNEGSKA (reference sequence). CDR3 sequence reads: CSATPGQPVADGYTF. The CDR3 nucleotides are TGCAGTGCTACTCCGGGACAACCGGTTGCTGATGGCTACACCTTC.

This clonotype came up a few times. The chain links TRBV5-6 to TRBJ1-1, with 9 nucleotides matching TRBD1. The V and J ends lost 3 bases and 5 bases, in that order; junction bases with no gene match: 8. In germline, CDR1 is SGHDT, CDR2 YYEEEE. The CDR3 has 15 amino acids. The CDR3 spells CASSWRTGEGTEAFF. DNA of the CDR3: TGTGCCAGCAGCTGGAGGACAGGGGAGGGGACTGAAGCTTTCTTT. Complete variable domain (other parts from reference TRBV5-6 and TRBJ1-1): DAGVTQSPTHLIKTRGQQVTLRCSPKSGHDTVSWYQQALGQGPQFIFQYYEEEERQRGNFPDRFSGHQFPNYSSELNVNALLLGDSALYLCASSWRTGEGTEAFFGQGTRLTVV.

This clonotype was counted many times. The V and J genes are TRBV5-1 and TRBJ1-1; D remains unclear. The CDR3 extends over 11 amino acids. Germline V gene data show CDR1 as SGHRS and CDR2 as YFSETQ. Between the trimmed V and J ends, which lost 4 bases and 7 bases, there was a span of 8 bases. The CDR3 region has the DNA TGCGCCAGCAGCCGAGAAGGTGAAGCTTTCTTT. It yields the protein CASSREGEAFF.

This clonotype came up many times. The V call is TRBV20-1, the J call TRBJ1-1; D unclear. The germline gives CDR1 DFQATT, CDR2 SNEGSKA (reference sequence). Trimming removed 3 bases at V and 7 bases at J, with 15 bases between. This CDR3 has 13 amino acids. In DNA form, the CDR3 reads TGCAGTGCTAGGTTCAGTCTAGCGGGTGAAGCTTTCTTT. Its translation: CSARFSLAGEAFF.

This clonotype appeared many times. The chain recombines TRBV29-1 with TRBJ2-3; TRBD2 agrees at 10 bases. Germline values: CDR1 SQVTM, CDR2 ANQGSEA. The CDR3 length is 13 residues. V lost 7 bases, J lost 3 bases, and 4 bases stayed unmatched. CDR3 region: CSGSGRVTDTQYF. The CDR3 nucleotides are TGCAGCGGAAGCGGGAGGGTAACAGATACGCAGTATTTT.

This clonotype has ten or more counts. This chain uses TRBV5-1 with TRBJ2-1; D is unresolved. This CDR3 spans 11 amino acids. Germline V gene sequence: CDR1 SGHRS, CDR2 YFSETQ. Trimming pared 0 bases from V and 11 bases from J, leaving 6 bases between. The CDR3 DNA reads as TGCGCCAGCAGCTTGGAGGCTCAGCAGTTCTTC. This codes for CASSLEAQQFF.

This clonotype occurred many times. V gene TRBV20-1 combines with J gene TRBJ2-1; TRBD2 matches at 10 bases. There are 15 residues in the CDR3. Germline assignment: CDR1 DFQATT and CDR2 SNEGSKA (reference sequence). CDR3 protein: CSHFQLAGNYNEQFF. The CDR3 bases are TGCAGCCACTTTCAACTAGCGGGGAACTACAATGAGCAGTTCTTC.

This clonotype was picked up many times. This chain uses TRBV20-1 with TRBJ2-3; the D call may be TRBD1 or TRBD2 (5 bases each). The V end was cut by 5 bases, the J end by 1 base, with 16 bases between. CDR1 is DFQATT and CDR2 is SNEGSKA in the germline V gene (reference sequence). The CDR3 spans 15 residues. CDR3 in DNA: TGCAGTGCTCCCGACCAGGGAGTAGGCACAGATACGCAGTATTTT. Protein sequence: CSAPDQGVGTDTQYF.

This clonotype was seen many times. The chain combines TRBV20-1 with TRBJ1-5; 8 nucleotides align to TRBD1. V dropped 0 bases and J dropped 4; count of bases not matched to a gene: 5. In germline, CDR1 is DFQATT, CDR2 SNEGSKA (reference sequence). The CDR3 covers 15 residues. CDR3 in amino acids: CSARDPRGQNQPQHF. DNA of the CDR3: TGCAGTGCTAGAGATCCCAGGGGGCAGAATCAGCCCCAGCATTTT.

The J gene is TRBJ1-1, the V gene TRBV10-3; possibly TRBD1 for D (5 bases). Germline CDR1 is ENHRY and CDR2 is SYGVKD. The CDR3 spans 14 residues. Trimming removed 10 bases at V and 4 bases at J, with 19 bases between. In DNA, the CDR3 is TGTGCCACCCATCACAGGCCCGAGGGCACTGAAGCTTTCTTT. Translation gives CATHHRPEGTEAFF.

This clonotype appeared many times. V and J are TRBV7-2 and TRBJ2-7; 12 positions agree with TRBD1. CDR3 length equals 15 residues. Germline V CDR1 and CDR2: SGHTA, FQGNSA. With V trimmed by 1 base and J by 5 bases, 3 bases remained unmatched. The CDR3 DNA reads as TGTGCCAGCAGCTTAGGAGGGACAGGGGGCCACGAGCAGTACTTC. Residues: CASSLGGTGGHEQYF.

This clonotype was picked up many times. V gene TRBV29-1 combines with J gene TRBJ2-1; D may be TRBD1 (6 bases). There are 15 residues in the CDR3. Germline V gene sequence: CDR1 SQVTM, CDR2 ANQGSEA. V dropped 6 bases and J dropped 5 bases, with 20 bases sitting between them. The DNA of the CDR3 is TGCAGCGTCGATAAACAGGGTAGAGTAGACAATGAGCAGTTCTTC. It encodes CSVDKQGRVDNEQFF.

This clonotype was recorded many times. The chain is built from TRBV4-3 and TRBJ2-1; 14 nucleotides agree with TRBD2. This CDR3 is built from 15 residues. J was trimmed by 7 bases and V by 9 bases; bases with no gene match: 8. Germline V gene lookup returns CDR1 LGHNA and CDR2 YSLEER. Here the CDR3 reads CARERGLAGENEQFF. The CDR3 coding sequence is TGCGCCAGAGAAAGGGGACTAGCGGGAGAAAATGAGCAGTTCTTC.

There are many counts of this clonotype. The chain uses TRBV5-1 and TRBJ2-3; tentatively, D is TRBD1 or TRBD2 (6 bases each). The CDR3 runs to 14 residues. CDR1 and CDR2 (germline): SGHRS, YFSETQ. The V gene lost 3 bases and the J gene lost 9 bases, with 17 bases spanning the gap. CDR3 DNA: TGCGCCAGCAGCTCGTTTGTTCGGGGGCAGACGCAGTATTTT. Encoded protein: CASSSFVRGQTQYF.

For this clonotype: Since a much larger clone is just one base distant, this may be a read error. The chain links TRBV14 to TRBJ2-3; 8 bases fit TRBD2. CDR3 length equals 16 residues. J gave up 2 bases and V 0 bases, and 4 bases lay outside the gene matches. CDR1 SGHDN and CDR2 FVKESK come from the germline V gene. The CDR3 sequence is CASSQDGGGYTDTQYF. The CDR3 bases are TGTGCCAGCAGCCAAGACGGCGGGGGGTACACAGATACGCAGTATTTT.

This clonotype was counted many times. V usage is TRBV29-1 and J usage is TRBJ2-1; D is undetermined. The germline CDR1 and CDR2 sequences are SQVTM and ANQGSEA. Trimming removed 7 bases from V and 9 bases from J, with 10 bases in between. This CDR3 region has 10 residues. This CDR3 is CSAPGTEQFF. The DNA for the CDR3 is TGCAGCGCCCCGGGTACTGAGCAGTTCTTC.

With regard to this clonotype: A much larger clone is a single base away; this may be a read error. The rearrangement uses TRBV5-1 and TRBJ1-4; D is uncertain. The V end lost 7 bases, the J end lost 7 bases, and 17 bases lay between the germline ends. The CDR3 contains 14 residues. The germline V gene has CDR1 SGHRS and CDR2 YFSETQ. CDR3 in amino acids: CASGSGKGGEKLFF. CDR3 bases: TGCGCCAGCGGCAGCGGAAAGGGTGGTGAAAAACTGTTTTTT.

This clonotype was counted at least ten times. The V gene is TRBV7-2, the J gene TRBJ2-5, with TRBD1 matching 7 bases. After removal of 1 base from V and 4 bases from J, the junction contained 3 bases not matched to a gene. The CDR3 extends over 14 amino acids. Germline lookup yields CDR1 SGHTA and CDR2 FQGNSA. The CDR3 is CASSLVRTGETQYF. The CDR3 bases are TGTGCCAGCAGCTTAGTTCGGACAGGAGAGACCCAGTACTTC. Drawing the rest from reference TRBV7-2 and TRBJ2-5, the complete variable domain is GAGVSQSPSNKVTEKGKDVELRCDPISGHTALYWYRQSLGQGLEFLIYFQGNSAPDKSGLPSDRFSAERTGGSVSTLTIQRTQQEDSAVYLCASSLVRTGETQYFGPGTRLLVL.